This entry lists 18 T cell receptor beta chains sequenced from one sample in a study of high-grade serous ovarian cancer treatment subgroups. The repertoire was sequenced with immunoSEQ multiplex PCR; TCRdb's copy has only in-frame clones and lacks some. The sample has around 15,000 clones, around 85% seen once. The tumor samples were collected prior to definitive surgery or chemotherapy. Sequencing was performed on tumor tissue. The receptor set was obtained from a human donor with high-grade serous ovarian cancer.

On this clone: One end of the junction fails to match germline, which may point to a read error. CDR3 protein: CAVEPLDGNNSPLYF. DNA of the CDR3: TGTGCCGTCGAACCCCTAGACGGCAATAATTCACCCCTCTACTTT. This rearrangement joins TRBV6-1 to TRBJ1-6, with D uncertain. Germline CDR1 and CDR2: MNHNS and SASEGT. The CDR3 is 15 amino acids.

V and J are TRBV6-5 and TRBJ1-4; 8 bases line up with TRBD1. Germline lookup yields CDR1 MNHEY and CDR2 SVGAGI. The ends lost 0 bases at V and 14 bases at J; junction bases unmatched: 11. The CDR3 totals 15 residues. The CDR3 here is CASSYSIQRRTGLFF. The DNA for the CDR3 is TGTGCCAGCAGTTACTCGATCCAAAGGAGGACAGGGCTGTTTTTT.

The CDR3 DNA sequence: TGTGCCAGCAGTCCGGGACAGGGGCCCTACAATGAGCAGTTCTTC. Encoded protein: CASSPGQGPYNEQFF. V is TRBV28 and J is TRBJ2-1, with 10 bases matching TRBD1. V shed 5 bases and J 2 bases; nucleotides not matched to a gene: 3. Per the germline V gene, CDR1 is MDHEN and CDR2 is SYDVKM. The CDR3 sequence is 15 residues long.

This clone was counted between two and nine times. DNA for the CDR3: TGTGCCATCAGTGAAAGTGTTGAAAAACTGTTTTTT. Protein product: CAISESVEKLFF. The gene calls are TRBV10-3 and TRBJ1-4; D is unresolved. Germline lookup yields CDR1 ENHRY and CDR2 SYGVKD. The CDR3 runs 12 residues. Trimming stripped 3 bases from V and 7 bases from J, with 6 bases between.

The rearrangement joins TRBV30 to TRBJ2-5; TRBD2 is a possible D gene (7 bases). Trimming removed 1 base from V and 11 bases from J, with 17 bases in between. Per germline, CDR1 GTSNPN and CDR2 SVGIG (reference sequence). This CDR3 is 13 amino acids long. The CDR3 DNA is TGTGCCTGGAGTGCCCCCCCGGGGGGCCAGCAGTACTTC. Translated, it gives CAWSAPPGGQQYF.

The chain couples TRBV9 to TRBJ2-1; weak D call: TRBD2 (6 bases). Looked up from germline, CDR1 is SGDLS and CDR2 is YYNGEE. V lost 0 bases and J lost 4, with 14 bases in between. This CDR3 comprises 16 residues. CDR3 in amino acids: CASSVGSAGHYNEQFF. For the CDR3, the DNA is TGTGCCAGCAGCGTAGGGTCCGCGGGGCATTACAATGAGCAGTTCTTC.

V gene TRBV11-2 combines with J gene TRBJ2-5, with 8 nucleotides matching TRBD2. Germline V lookup: CDR1 SGHAT, CDR2 FQNNGV. This CDR3 is built from 15 residues. Losses at the gene ends were 1 base for V and 4 bases for J; bases not matched to a gene: 5. CDR3 sequence: CASSLGSGGPETQYF. The CDR3, as DNA: TGTGCCAGCAGCTTAGGAAGCGGGGGCCCAGAGACCCAGTACTTC.

J is TRBJ2-2 and V is TRBV7-6; D call uncertain. CDR1 is SGHVS and CDR2 is FNYEAQ in the germline V gene. This CDR3 is built from 15 residues. Trimming removed 1 base from V and 2 bases from J, with 8 bases in between. In DNA form, the CDR3 reads TGTGCCAGCAGCTTAGGATCATCTAACACCGGGGAGCTGTTTTTT. Its translation is CASSLGSSNTGELFF.

The chain uses TRBV14 and TRBJ2-2, with unresolved D. CDR1 is SGHDN and CDR2 is FVKESK in the germline V gene. CDR3 length: 15 amino acids. V was clipped by 2 bases and J by 4 bases, with 11 bases between them. The CDR3 reads CASSQPSGSTGELFF. The CDR3 DNA is TGTGCCAGCAGCCAACCATCCGGTAGCACCGGGGAGCTGTTTTTT.

The chain couples TRBV6-5 to TRBJ1-4; D is ambiguous. CDR1 is MNHEY and CDR2 is SVGAGI in the germline V gene. The CDR3 runs 13 residues. Trimming shortened V by 2 bases and J by 6 bases, and 7 bases separated the two germline ends. The CDR3 region has the DNA TGTGCCAGCAGTTACATCCGGGATGAAAAACTGTTTTTT. Encoded protein: CASSYIRDEKLFF.

Here the CDR3 DNA reads TGCGCCAGCAGCCAAGTGGGCCAGGGGGCCGGCGAGCAGTACTTC. Residues: CASSQVGQGAGEQYF. The genes are TRBV4-1 and TRBJ2-5, with 8 bases identical to TRBD1. The better agreement between TRBJ2-7 and the DNA end casts doubt on the J call. The germline V gene has CDR1 MGHRA and CDR2 YSYEKL. The CDR3 covers 15 residues.

The rearrangement links TRBV9 to TRBJ2-7; 7 nucleotides agree with TRBD1. V shed 4 bases and J 3 bases; nucleotides not matched to a gene: 4. CDR1 and CDR2 from the germline V gene are SGDLS and YYNGEE. There are 13 residues in the CDR3. This CDR3 reads CASSPPGGYEQYF. DNA of the CDR3: TGTGCCAGCAGCCCACCAGGGGGCTACGAGCAGTACTTC.

This rearrangement joins TRBV11-2 to TRBJ2-7; D not resolved. Between the trimmed V and J ends, which lost 2 bases and 3 bases, there was a span of 8 bases. Germline loops: CDR1 SGHAT, CDR2 FQNNGV. CDR3 length equals 13 residues. The CDR3 here is CASSLTGGYEQYF. Written as DNA, the CDR3 is TGTGCCAGCAGCTTAACGGGCGGCTACGAGCAGTACTTC.

The chain carries TRBV7-2 and TRBJ1-6; D not resolved. Trimming shortened V by 1 base and J by 0 bases, and 13 bases separated the two germline ends. This CDR3 is 18 amino acids long. CDR1 is SGHTA, CDR2 FQGNSA, per germline. CDR3 protein: CASSLGWRRSSYNSPLHF. The DNA of the CDR3 is TGTGCCAGCAGCTTAGGGTGGAGAAGAAGCTCCTATAATTCACCCCTCCACTTT.

This clone appeared a single time. The chain couples TRBV28 to TRBJ1-4; tentative D call: TRBD1 (5 bases). The CDR3 is 14 residues long. V lost 4 bases to trimming and J lost 7 bases, with 13 bases between them. Germline V lookup: CDR1 MDHEN, CDR2 SYDVKM. CDR3 bases: TGTGCCAGCAGTTCCAGGGTAGTGAGTGAAAAACTGTTTTTT. Its protein is CASSSRVVSEKLFF.

V gene TRBV6-1 combines with J gene TRBJ2-5, with D maybe TRBD1 (5 bases). This CDR3 comprises 17 residues. The V end lost 4 bases, the J end lost 5 bases, and 23 bases lay between the germline ends. Germline loops: CDR1 MNHNS, CDR2 SASEGT. Here the CDR3 reads CASSGLTPGGAWETQYF. The CDR3 DNA reads TGTGCCAGCAGTGGTCTTACCCCAGGTGGGGCTTGGGAGACCCAGTACTTC.

The genes are TRBV27 and TRBJ1-2, with TRBD1 identical over 9 bases. Losses at the gene ends were 2 bases for V and 4 bases for J; bases not matched to a gene: 8. Germline V gene data show CDR1 as MNHEY and CDR2 as SMNVEV (reference sequence). This CDR3 contains 16 residues. CDR3 bases: TGTGCCAGCAGTTTAGTATGGGACAGGGCTGGCTATGGCTACACCTTC. It yields the protein CASSLVWDRAGYGYTF.

This sequence joins TRBV29-1 and TRBJ2-1, with D perhaps matching TRBD1 (7 bases). Germline lookup yields CDR1 SQVTM and CDR2 ANQGSEA. Trimming removed 3 bases from V and 1 base from J, with 13 bases in between. The CDR3 length is 15 residues. CDR3 nucleotides: TGCAGCGTTGAGGGGTCAGGGGGGTCCTACAATGAGCAGTTCTTC. It yields the protein CSVEGSGGSYNEQFF.